A selection of T cell receptor beta chains follows, all from one sample in a study of T cell responses to AZD1222 COVID-19 vaccine. Generated by immunoSEQ multiplex PCR, the TCRdb table keeps only in-frame clones and is missing some. The profile covers 110,000 or so clones, with approximately 90% appearing a single time and 3.5% taken by the ten largest. The source material was peripheral blood, sampled 28 days after the second AZD1222 dose. These receptors originate from an adult who received the AZD1222 COVID-19 vaccine. The CDR3 runs from the conserved cysteine through the conserved F or W. The order of the fields is D gene, V gene, J gene, clone size, CDR3 DNA, CDR3 protein. D genes are given only for firm matches. Where a row states a size, it is once, few, many or the class of an expanded clone; other rows omit it.

>-|TRBV2|TRBJ1-1|-
TGTGCCAGCAGTGAAGCGCTGGGGTTAGATGGAACTGAAGCTTTCTTT
CASSEALGLDGTEAFF
>-|TRBV7-6|TRBJ1-6|-
TGTGCCAGCAGCTTAGCCCCTTGGATTGGGCAGGGGTTTTCACCCCTCCACTTT
CASSLAPWIGQGFSPLHF
>-|TRBV11-2|TRBJ1-1|once
TGTGCCAGCAGCTTAGATTGGGCGGATACCGCGGGAACTGAAGCTTTCTTT
CASSLDWADTAGTEAFF
>TRBD1|TRBV10-3|TRBJ2-7|-
TGTGCCGTCGGCGACAGGGATAACGAGCAGTACTTC
CAVGDRDNEQYF
>-|TRBV4-2|TRBJ1-2|-
TGTGCCAGCAGCCTCCCTGTAGAGGGAGGCTACACCTTC
CASSLPVEGGYTF
>TRBD1|TRBV18|TRBJ1-2|once
TGTGCCAGCTCACCTTCATCATGGGACAGCCCTAACTATGGCTACACCTTC
CASSPSSWDSPNYGYTF
>-|TRBV6-5|TRBJ2-7|-
TGTGCCAGCAGCCCACGGACAGACTCCTACGAGCAGTACTTC
CASSPRTDSYEQYF
>-|TRBV4-3|TRBJ2-7|-
TGCGCCAGCAGCCAAGAAATTGGTGGGGCGGGACAATCCTACGAGCAGTACTTC
CASSQEIGGAGQSYEQYF
>TRBD1|TRBV7-9|TRBJ1-1|-
TGTGCCAGCAGCCCGCGGGACAGCATGAACACTGAAGCTTTCTTT
CASSPRDSMNTEAFF
>-|TRBV5-6|TRBJ1-4|-
TGTGCCAGCAGCTCCCTGGGAGCTGATGAAAAACTGTTTTTT
CASSSLGADEKLFF